These 21 T cell receptor beta chains share one sample of origin, sequenced in a study of blood T cell repertoires in COVID-19. TCRdb's table, derived via immunoSEQ multiplex PCR, lists solely in-frame clones and lacks some. The data hold around 450,000 clones, with 90% observed a single time. The sequenced sample was PBMCs or T cells enriched from blood (not recorded which). These TCRs come from a man in his late teens or twenties who had recovered from COVID-19.

This clone was detected only once. The rearrangement links TRBV7-9 to TRBJ1-4; D may be TRBD1 (6 bases). The CDR3 is made up of 15 amino acids. The germline V gene encodes CDR1 SEHNR and CDR2 FQNEAQ (reference sequence). V lost 6 bases and J 3 bases, leaving 14 bases between the germline ends. CDR3 in amino acids: CASRPFGGPNEKLFF. CDR3 DNA: TGTGCCAGCAGACCCTTCGGGGGGCCTAATGAAAAACTGTTTTTT.

V gene TRBV9 combines with J gene TRBJ1-3; D perhaps matches TRBD1 (6 bases). The germline V gene has CDR1 SGDLS and CDR2 YYNGEE. The CDR3 is 16 amino acids. The germline V and J ends were trimmed by 1 base and 0 bases, with 11 bases remaining between them. The CDR3 DNA sequence: TGTGCCAGCAGCGTAACAGGGTCTCCCTCTGGAAACACCATATATTTT. Translation gives CASSVTGSPSGNTIYF.

V gene TRBV2 combines with J gene TRBJ1-5; TRBD1 aligns across 7 bases. Per germline, CDR1 SNHLY and CDR2 FYNNEI. With 6 bases clipped from V and 1 base from J, the junction kept 6 bases outside the gene matches. The CDR3 is 15 residues long. The CDR3 sequence: CASSRDSRSNQPQHF. Written as DNA, the CDR3 is TGTGCCAGCAGCCGGGACAGTCGGAGCAATCAGCCCCAGCATTTT.

The CDR3 protein is CASSSGQGLYGYTF. DNA for the CDR3: TGTGCCAGCAGCTCGGGACAGGGCTTATATGGCTACACCTTC. The chain recombines TRBV9 with TRBJ1-2, with 9 bases matching TRBD1. V was clipped by 4 bases and J by 5 bases; unmatched bases: 6. This CDR3 region has 14 residues. The V gene's germline CDR1 is SGDLS and CDR2 YYNGEE.

The chain is built from TRBV30 and TRBJ2-4; 11 positions agree with TRBD2. Losses at the gene ends were 3 bases for V and 0 bases for J; bases not matched to a gene: 13. This CDR3 has 19 amino acids. The germline V gene encodes CDR1 GTSNPN and CDR2 SVGIG (reference sequence). The chain's CDR3 is CAWSVLGTSGLRAKNIQYF. CDR3 nucleotide sequence: TGTGCCTGGAGCGTACTAGGGACTAGCGGTTTAAGAGCCAAAAACATTCAGTACTTC.

This chain connects TRBV24-1 to TRBJ2-2, with 11 bases that match TRBD1. J gave up 4 bases and V 9 bases, and 9 bases lay outside the gene matches. CDR1 and CDR2 from the germline V gene are KGHDR and SFDVKD. The CDR3 covers 16 residues. This CDR3 is CATLSGQGAVTGELFF. The DNA of the CDR3 is TGTGCCACCCTTTCCGGACAGGGGGCGGTCACCGGGGAGCTGTTTTTT.

The chain is built from TRBV18 and TRBJ2-7; D is perhaps TRBD2 (6 bases). Per germline, CDR1 KGHSH and CDR2 LQKENI. With 4 bases removed from V and 5 bases from J, the gap between germline ends came to 12 bases. The CDR3 loop spans 13 amino acids. CDR3 sequence reads: CASSLGTANEQYF. The CDR3 nucleotides are TGTGCCAGCTCACTCGGGACTGCAAACGAGCAGTACTTC.

The J gene is TRBJ1-1, the V gene TRBV29-1; 9 bases line up with TRBD1. This CDR3 contains 14 residues. Per germline, CDR1 SQVTM and CDR2 ANQGSEA. The junction had 6 bases not matched to a gene; V was cut back by 6 bases and J by 1 base. Written as DNA, the CDR3 is TGCAGCGTGGGGACAGGGACAGCGAACACTGAAGCTTTCTTT. Residues: CSVGTGTANTEAFF.

J is TRBJ1-2 and V is TRBV29-1; TRBD1 agrees at 7 bases. Germline CDR1 and CDR2: SQVTM and ANQGSEA. The CDR3 spans 13 residues. With V trimmed by 2 bases and J by 6 bases, 6 bases remained unmatched. DNA of the CDR3: TGCAGCGTTGAAACCCCAGGGGGTCATGGCTACACCTTC. Translating gives CSVETPGGHGYTF.

This chain joins TRBV10-3 and TRBJ1-5; D perhaps matches TRBD1 (6 bases). The CDR3 is 14 amino acids. V shed 10 bases and J shed 2 bases, with 15 bases lying between them. Germline CDR1 reads ENHRY; CDR2 reads SYGVKD. The CDR3 region is CATQQGAGNQPQHF. The CDR3 DNA reads TGTGCCACCCAACAGGGAGCAGGCAATCAGCCCCAGCATTTT.

J is TRBJ1-5 and V is TRBV28, with TRBD1 as a possible D gene (6 bases). The CDR3 has 14 amino acids. The V gene's germline CDR1 is MDHEN and CDR2 SYDVKM. V lost 10 bases, J lost 4 bases, and 17 bases lay in between. DNA of the CDR3: TGTGCCATTTCCGTCCCAGACAGGAATCAGCCCCAGCATTTT. Its protein is CAISVPDRNQPQHF.

As DNA, the CDR3 is TGCGCCAGCAGCTTGGCCAGGGGGGACACTGAAGCTTTCTTT. Protein: CASSLARGDTEAFF. The chain links TRBV5-1 to TRBJ1-1; 7 positions match TRBD1. V was clipped by 0 bases and J by 3 bases; unmatched bases: 2. This CDR3 region has 14 residues. The germline gives CDR1 SGHRS, CDR2 YFSETQ.

CDR3 in amino acids: CASSYSGTRSSYNEQFF. CDR3 coding DNA: TGTGCCAGCAGCTACTCCGGGACTCGAAGCTCCTACAATGAGCAGTTCTTC. This sequence joins TRBV3-1 (or the pseudogene TRBV3-2) and TRBJ2-1, with D possibly TRBD2 on 6 matching bases. The germline CDR1 and CDR2 sequences are LGHDT and YNNKEL (reference sequence). Deletions cut 5 bases from V and 0 bases from J, with 17 bases between. The CDR3 runs 17 residues.

The V gene is TRBV30, the J gene TRBJ2-3; D remains ambiguous. V was trimmed by 6 bases and J by 1 base, leaving 2 bases between them. The CDR3 runs to 10 residues. Germline values: CDR1 GTSNPN, CDR2 SVGIG (reference sequence). CDR3 nucleotides: TGTGCCTGCGGCACAGATACGCAGTATTTT. Translation gives CACGTDTQYF.

The chain joins TRBV7-3 to TRBJ2-3; 11 nucleotides align to TRBD2. The J segment lost 5 bases and the V segment lost 3 bases, leaving 4 bases of the junction unmatched. Germline CDR1 is SGHTA and CDR2 is FQGTGA. CDR3 length: 15 amino acids. Here the CDR3 reads CASSFSGGAVDTQYF. In DNA form, the CDR3 reads TGTGCCAGCAGCTTTAGCGGGGGGGCCGTAGATACGCAGTATTTT.

J is TRBJ1-6 and V is TRBV6-1, with D possibly being TRBD1 (6 bases). This CDR3 contains 15 residues. Germline assignment: CDR1 MNHNS and CDR2 SASEGT. V lost 3 bases to trimming and J lost 7 bases, with 13 bases between them. In DNA, the CDR3 is TGTGCCAGCAGTGAGCTGACAGGTCGCAATTCACCCCTCCACTTT. Its translation is CASSELTGRNSPLHF.

The chain has TRBV14 and TRBJ1-4, with 7 bases that match TRBD1. Germline assignment: CDR1 SGHDN and CDR2 FVKESK. The ends lost 3 bases at V and 3 bases at J; junction bases unmatched: 13. This CDR3 region has 18 residues. The CDR3, as DNA: TGTGCCAGCAGCCACGGCACAACAGGGGCGGTGGCTAATGAAAAACTGTTTTTT. Translating it yields CASSHGTTGAVANEKLFF.

About this clone: Within the sample, other DNA sequences also encode this same CDR3. This chain joins TRBV12-3 or TRBV12-4 and TRBJ1-1; D unresolved. The CDR3 consists of 12 residues. V was trimmed by 3 bases and J by 5 bases, leaving 7 bases between them. The CDR3 reads CASSLRGTEAFF. In DNA form, the CDR3 reads TGTGCCAGCAGTTTGCGGGGAACTGAAGCTTTCTTT.

The V gene is TRBV5-5, the J gene TRBJ1-5; a weak D match, TRBD1 (5 bases). The V gene lost 1 base and the J gene lost 3 bases, with 11 bases spanning the gap. Germline CDR1 reads SGHKS; CDR2 reads YYEKEE (reference sequence). The CDR3 has 15 amino acids. The chain's CDR3 is CASSLQGLNNQPQHF. CDR3 in DNA: TGTGCCAGCAGCTTGCAGGGTTTGAACAATCAGCCCCAGCATTTT.

The chain employs TRBV7-3 and TRBJ1-1; 7 bases map to TRBD1. Germline V lookup: CDR1 SGHTA, CDR2 FQGTGA. CDR3 length: 14 amino acids. V dropped 2 bases and J dropped 4; count of bases not matched to a gene: 4. The CDR3 region has the DNA TGTGCCAGCAGCTTAGAAGGGGGCACCACTGAAGCTTTCTTT. Amino acids: CASSLEGGTTEAFF.

This chain uses TRBV24-1 with TRBJ2-3; perhaps TRBD1 as D (5 bases). V was pared by 1 base and J by 5 bases, with 12 bases between. The CDR3 has 15 residues. In germline, CDR1 is KGHDR, CDR2 SFDVKD. The CDR3 DNA sequence: TGTGCCACCAGTGATTTCCTTGCAGGGAAAGATACGCAGTATTTT. This sequence encodes CATSDFLAGKDTQYF.